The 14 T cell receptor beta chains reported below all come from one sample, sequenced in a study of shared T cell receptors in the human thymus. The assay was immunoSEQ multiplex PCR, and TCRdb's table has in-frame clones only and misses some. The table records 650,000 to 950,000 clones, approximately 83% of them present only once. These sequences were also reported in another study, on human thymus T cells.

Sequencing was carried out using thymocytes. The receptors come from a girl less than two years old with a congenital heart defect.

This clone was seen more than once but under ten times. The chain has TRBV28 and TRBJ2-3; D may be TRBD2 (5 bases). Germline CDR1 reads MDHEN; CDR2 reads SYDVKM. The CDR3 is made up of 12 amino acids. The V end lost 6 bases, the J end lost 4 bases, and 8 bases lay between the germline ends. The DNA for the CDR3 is TGTGCCAGCAGCCCGGGGTCAGATACGCAGTATTTT. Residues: CASSPGSDTQYF.

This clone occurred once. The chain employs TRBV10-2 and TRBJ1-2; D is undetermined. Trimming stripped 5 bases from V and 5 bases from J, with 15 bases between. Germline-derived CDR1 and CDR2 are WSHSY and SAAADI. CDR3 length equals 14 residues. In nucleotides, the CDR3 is TGCGCCAGCAGTCCCCCCAACAGTCTGTATGGCTACACCTTC. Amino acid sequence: CASSPPNSLYGYTF.

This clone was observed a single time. This chain's CDR3 is CASSLGSRLAGDQETQYF. In nucleotides, the CDR3 is TGTGCCAGCAGCTTAGGCAGTAGGCTAGCGGGGGATCAAGAGACCCAGTACTTC. This chain joins TRBV7-2 and TRBJ2-5; 10 nucleotides match TRBD2. J was trimmed by 2 bases and V by 1 base; bases with no gene match: 10. The CDR3 sequence is 18 residues long. Germline loops: CDR1 SGHTA, CDR2 FQGNSA.

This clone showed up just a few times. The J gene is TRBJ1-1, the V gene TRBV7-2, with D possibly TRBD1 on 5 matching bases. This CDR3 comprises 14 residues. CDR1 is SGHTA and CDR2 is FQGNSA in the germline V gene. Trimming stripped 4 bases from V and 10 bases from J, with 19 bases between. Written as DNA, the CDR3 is TGTGCCAGCAGCTCCCCGTCCCGCAGGGAAGGAGCTTTCTTT. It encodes CASSSPSRREGAFF. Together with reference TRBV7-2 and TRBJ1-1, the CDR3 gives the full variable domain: GAGVSQSPSNKVTEKGKDVELRCDPISGHTALYWYRQSLGQGLEFLIYFQGNSAPDKSGLPSDRFSAERTGGSVSTLTIQRTQQEDSAVYLCASSSPSRREGAFFGQGTRLTVV.

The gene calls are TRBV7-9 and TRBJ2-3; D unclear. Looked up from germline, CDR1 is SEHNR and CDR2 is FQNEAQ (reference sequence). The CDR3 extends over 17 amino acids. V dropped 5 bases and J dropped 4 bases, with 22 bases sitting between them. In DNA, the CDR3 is TGTGCCAGCAGCCATCGAAGTCCCTACTTACCATCAGATACGCAGTATTTT. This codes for CASSHRSPYLPSDTQYF.

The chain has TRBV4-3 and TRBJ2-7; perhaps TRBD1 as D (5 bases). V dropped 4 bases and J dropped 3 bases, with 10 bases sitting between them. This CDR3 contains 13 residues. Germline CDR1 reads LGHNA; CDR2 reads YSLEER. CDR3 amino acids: CASSPTTDYEQYF. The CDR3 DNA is TGCGCCAGCAGCCCAACGACAGACTACGAGCAGTACTTC.

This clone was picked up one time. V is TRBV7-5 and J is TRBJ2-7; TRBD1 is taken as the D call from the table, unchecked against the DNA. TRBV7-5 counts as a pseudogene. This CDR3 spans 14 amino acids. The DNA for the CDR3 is TGTGCCAGAAGCAAAAGACAGGGGACCTACGAGCAGTACTTC. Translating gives CARSKRQGTYEQYF.

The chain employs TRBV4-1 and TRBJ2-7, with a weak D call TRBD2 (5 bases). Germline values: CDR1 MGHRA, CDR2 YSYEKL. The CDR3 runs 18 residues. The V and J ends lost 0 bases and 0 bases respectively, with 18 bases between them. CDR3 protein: CASSQESHPRRISYEQYF. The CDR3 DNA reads TGCGCCAGCAGCCAAGAGTCCCACCCCCGGAGGATCTCCTACGAGCAGTACTTC.

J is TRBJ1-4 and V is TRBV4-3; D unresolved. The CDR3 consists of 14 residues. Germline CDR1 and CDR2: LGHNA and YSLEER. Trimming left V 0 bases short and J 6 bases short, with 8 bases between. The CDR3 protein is CASSQDWQDEKLFF. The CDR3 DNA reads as TGCGCCAGCAGCCAAGACTGGCAGGATGAAAAACTGTTTTTT.

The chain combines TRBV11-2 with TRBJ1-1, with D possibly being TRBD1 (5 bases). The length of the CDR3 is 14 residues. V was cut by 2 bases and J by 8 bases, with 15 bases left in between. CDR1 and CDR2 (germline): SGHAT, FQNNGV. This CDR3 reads CASSLRSSGAEAFF. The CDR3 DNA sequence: TGTGCCAGCAGCTTAAGAAGTAGTGGGGCCGAAGCTTTCTTT.

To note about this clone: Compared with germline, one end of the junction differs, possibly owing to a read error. The CDR3: CASSFCGTGCHF. CDR3 DNA: TGTGCCAGCAGCTTTTGCGGGACAGGTTGTCACTTC. V and J are TRBV5-6 and TRBJ1-2; 8 nucleotides agree with TRBD1. In germline, CDR1 is SGHDT, CDR2 YYEEEE. This CDR3 is built from 12 residues. Full variable domain (remainder filled in from reference TRBV5-6 and TRBJ1-2): DAGVTQSPTHLIKTRGQQVTLRCSPKSGHDTVSWYQQALGQGPQFIFQYYEEEERQRGNFPDRFSGHQFPNYSSELNVNALLLGDSALYLCASSFCGTGCHFGSGTRLTVV.

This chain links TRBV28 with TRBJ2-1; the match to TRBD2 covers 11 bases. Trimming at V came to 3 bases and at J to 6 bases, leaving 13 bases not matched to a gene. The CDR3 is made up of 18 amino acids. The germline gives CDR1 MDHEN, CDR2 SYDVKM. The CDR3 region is CASSFPPPSGGPFNEQFF. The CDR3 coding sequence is TGTGCCAGCAGTTTTCCGCCGCCTAGCGGGGGGCCTTTCAATGAGCAGTTCTTC.

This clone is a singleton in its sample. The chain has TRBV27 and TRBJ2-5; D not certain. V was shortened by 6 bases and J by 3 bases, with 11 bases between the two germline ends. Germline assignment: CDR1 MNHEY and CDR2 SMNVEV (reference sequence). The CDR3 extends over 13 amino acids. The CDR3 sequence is CASSPARKETQYF. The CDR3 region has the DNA TGTGCCAGCAGCCCAGCTAGGAAAGAGACCCAGTACTTC.

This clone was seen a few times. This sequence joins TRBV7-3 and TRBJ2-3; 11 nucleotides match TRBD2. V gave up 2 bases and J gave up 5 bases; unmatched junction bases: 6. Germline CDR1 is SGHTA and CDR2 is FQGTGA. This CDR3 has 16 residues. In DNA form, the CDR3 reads TGTGCCAGCAGCTTAGGGACTAGCGGACGTGAAGATACGCAGTATTTT. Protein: CASSLGTSGREDTQYF.